This T cell receptor (beta chain) comes out of a study of blood T cell repertoires in COVID-19. Study-level background: Acute-phase and convalescent COVID-19 samples originated in the United States, Italy and Spain. PBMCs, B-cell-depleted T cells, or T cells were the source of the cDNA or gDNA that made up the material.

As originally analysed: Amplification with reference gene primers provided the estimates of nucleated cell counts. TCRdb's copy holds only in-frame clones and misses some; the assay was immunoSEQ multiplex PCR. V and J calls and clone size come straight from that table; D and trimming were deduced from the DNA. The sample holds 250,000 or so clones, 65% to 90% seen once. The sequenced sample was peripheral blood. The clonotype comes from an older woman with acute or convalescent COVID-19.

The CDR3 bases are TGTGCCAGCAGCCCCACTACGGAAAAACTGTTTTTT. This encodes CASSPTTEKLFF. This chain connects TRBV7-2 to TRBJ1-4; the D is unclear. Germline lookup yields CDR1 SGHTA and CDR2 FQGNSA. The CDR3 spans 12 residues. The V and J ends lost 5 bases and 8 bases respectively, with 9 bases between them.